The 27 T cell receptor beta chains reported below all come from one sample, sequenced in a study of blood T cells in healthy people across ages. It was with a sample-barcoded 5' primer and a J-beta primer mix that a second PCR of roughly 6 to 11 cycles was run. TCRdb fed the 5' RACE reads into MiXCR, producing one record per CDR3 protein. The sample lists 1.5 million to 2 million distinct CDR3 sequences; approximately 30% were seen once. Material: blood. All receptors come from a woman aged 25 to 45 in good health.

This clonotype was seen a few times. CDR3 in amino acids: CASVRDGPRAEAFF. Written as DNA, the CDR3 is TGTGCCAGCGTCCGGGACGGACCCCGGGCTGAAGCTTTCTTT. The rearrangement links TRBV27 to TRBJ1-1, with TRBD1 as a possible D gene (5 bases). Deletions cut 8 bases from V and 6 bases from J, with 19 bases between. This CDR3 region has 14 residues. CDR1 and CDR2 from the germline V gene are MNHEY and SMNVEV (reference sequence).

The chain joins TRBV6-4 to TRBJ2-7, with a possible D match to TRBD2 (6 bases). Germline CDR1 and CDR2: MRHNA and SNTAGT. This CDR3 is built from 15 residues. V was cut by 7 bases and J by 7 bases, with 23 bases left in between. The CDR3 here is CASKASERLGNEQYF. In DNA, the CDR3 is TGTGCCAGCAAAGCTAGCGAGAGGCTGGGCAATGAGCAGTACTTC.

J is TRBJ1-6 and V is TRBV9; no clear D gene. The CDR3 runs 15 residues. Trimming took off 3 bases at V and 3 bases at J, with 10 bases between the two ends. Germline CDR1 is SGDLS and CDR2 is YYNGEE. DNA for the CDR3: TGTGCCAGCAGCGGGGTGGCAGGCTATAATTCACCCCTCCACTTT. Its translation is CASSGVAGYNSPLHF.

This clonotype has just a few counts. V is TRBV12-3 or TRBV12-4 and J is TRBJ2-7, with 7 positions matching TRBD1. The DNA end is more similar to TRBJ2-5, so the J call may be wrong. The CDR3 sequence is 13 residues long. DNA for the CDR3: TGTGCCAGCAGTGGGACAGCGAGGGAGACCCAGTACTTC. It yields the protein CASSGTARETQYF.

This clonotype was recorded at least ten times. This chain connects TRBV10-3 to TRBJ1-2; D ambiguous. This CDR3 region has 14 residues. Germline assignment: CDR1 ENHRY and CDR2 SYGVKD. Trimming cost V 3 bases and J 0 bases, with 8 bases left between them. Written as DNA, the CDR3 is TGTGCCATCAGTGATTGGCAGACTAACTATGGCTACACCTTC. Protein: CAISDWQTNYGYTF.

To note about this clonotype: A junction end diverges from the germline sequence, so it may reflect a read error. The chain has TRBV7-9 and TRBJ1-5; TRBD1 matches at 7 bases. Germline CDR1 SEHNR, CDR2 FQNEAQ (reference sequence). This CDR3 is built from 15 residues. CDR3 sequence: CTSSLDRESNQPQHF. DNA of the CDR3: TGTACCAGCAGCCTAGACAGGGAAAGCAATCAGCCCCAGCATTTT. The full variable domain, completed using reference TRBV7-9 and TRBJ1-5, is DTGVSQNPRHKITKRGQNVTFRCDPISEHNRLYWYRQTLGQGPEFLTYFQNEAQLEKSRLLSDRFSAERPKGSFSTLEIQRTEQGDSAMYLCTSSLDRESNQPQHFGDGTRLSIL.

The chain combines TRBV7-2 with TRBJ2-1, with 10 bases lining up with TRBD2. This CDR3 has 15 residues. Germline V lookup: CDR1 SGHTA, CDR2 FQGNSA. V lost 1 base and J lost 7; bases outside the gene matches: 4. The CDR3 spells CASSLVAAGGNEQFF. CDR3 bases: TGTGCCAGCAGCTTAGTGGCAGCGGGAGGGAATGAGCAGTTCTTC.

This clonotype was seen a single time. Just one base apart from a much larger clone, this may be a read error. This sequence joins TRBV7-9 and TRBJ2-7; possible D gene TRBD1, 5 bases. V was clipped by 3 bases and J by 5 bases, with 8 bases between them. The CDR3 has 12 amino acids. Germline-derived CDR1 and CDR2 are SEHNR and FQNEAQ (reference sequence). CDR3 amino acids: CASSLTAHEQYF. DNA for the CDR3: TGTGCCAGCAGCTTGACAGCCCACGAGCAGTACTTC.

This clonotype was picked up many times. The DNA for the CDR3 is TGTGCCAGCAGCCAGGAGGACAGAGGCTACGAGCAGTACTTC. It yields the protein CASSQEDRGYEQYF. The V gene is TRBV4-2, the J gene TRBJ2-7; D is perhaps TRBD1 (6 bases). Per germline, CDR1 LGHNA and CDR2 YNFKEQ. This CDR3 is 14 amino acids long. Trimming stripped 3 bases from V and 3 bases from J, with 12 bases between.

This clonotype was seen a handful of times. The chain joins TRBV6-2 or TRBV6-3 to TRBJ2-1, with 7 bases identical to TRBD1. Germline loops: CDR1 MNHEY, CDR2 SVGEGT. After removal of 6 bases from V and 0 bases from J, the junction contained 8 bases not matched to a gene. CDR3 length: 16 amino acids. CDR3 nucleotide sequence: TGTGCCAGCAGGAAGGAGACAGGGAGCTCCTACAATGAGCAGTTCTTC. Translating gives CASRKETGSSYNEQFF.

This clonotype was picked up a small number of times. The CDR3 bases are TGCGCCAGCAGCCAAACAGGGATCGCTGGAGAGACCCAGTACTTC. Protein: CASSQTGIAGETQYF. The gene calls are TRBV4-1 and TRBJ2-5; tentatively, D is TRBD1 (6 bases). V was cut by 2 bases and J by 4 bases, with 14 bases left in between. This CDR3 has 15 residues. Germline V gene sequence: CDR1 MGHRA, CDR2 YSYEKL.

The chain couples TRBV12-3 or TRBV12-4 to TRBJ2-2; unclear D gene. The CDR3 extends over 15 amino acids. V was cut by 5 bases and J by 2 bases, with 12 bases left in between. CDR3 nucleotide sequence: TGTGCCAGCAGTACCCGCTCCGGTAACACCGGGGAGCTGTTTTTT. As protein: CASSTRSGNTGELFF.

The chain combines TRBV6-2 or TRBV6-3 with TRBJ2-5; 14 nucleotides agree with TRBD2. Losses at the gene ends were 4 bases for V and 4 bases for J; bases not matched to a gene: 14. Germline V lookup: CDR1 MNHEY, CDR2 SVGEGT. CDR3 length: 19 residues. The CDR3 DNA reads TGTGCCAGCAGTTGGCAGACAACCACGGGACTAGCGGGAGCAGAGACCCAGTACTTC. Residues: CASSWQTTTGLAGAETQYF.

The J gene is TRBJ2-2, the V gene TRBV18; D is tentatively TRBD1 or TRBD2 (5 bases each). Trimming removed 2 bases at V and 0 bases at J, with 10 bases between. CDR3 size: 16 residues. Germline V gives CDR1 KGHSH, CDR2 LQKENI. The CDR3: CASSPARGANTGELFF. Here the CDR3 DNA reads TGTGCCAGCTCACCAGCAAGAGGGGCGAACACCGGGGAGCTGTTTTTT. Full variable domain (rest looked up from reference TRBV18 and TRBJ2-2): NAGVMQNPRHLVRRRGQEARLRCSPMKGHSHVYWYRQLPEEGLKFMVYLQKENIIDESGMPKERFSAEFPKEGPSILRIQQVVRGDSAAYFCASSPARGANTGELFFGEGSRLTVL.

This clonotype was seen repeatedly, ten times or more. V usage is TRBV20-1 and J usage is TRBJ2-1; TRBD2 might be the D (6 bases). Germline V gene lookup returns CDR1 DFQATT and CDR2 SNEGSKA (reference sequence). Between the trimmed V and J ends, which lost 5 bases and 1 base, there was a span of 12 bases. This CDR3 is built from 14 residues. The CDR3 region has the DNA TGCAGTGCTTTACGACTAGGTTCCTACAATGAGCAGTTCTTC. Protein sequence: CSALRLGSYNEQFF.

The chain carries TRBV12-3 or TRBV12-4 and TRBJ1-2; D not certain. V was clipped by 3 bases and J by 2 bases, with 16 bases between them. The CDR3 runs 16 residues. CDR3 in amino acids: CASSLTETRTNYGYTF. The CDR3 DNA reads TGTGCCAGCAGTTTGACGGAGACTAGGACGAACTATGGCTACACCTTC.

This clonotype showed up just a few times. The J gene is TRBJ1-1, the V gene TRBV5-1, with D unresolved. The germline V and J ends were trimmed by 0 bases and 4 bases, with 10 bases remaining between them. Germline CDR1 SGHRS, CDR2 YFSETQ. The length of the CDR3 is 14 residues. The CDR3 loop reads CASSLESGTTEAFF. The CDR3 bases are TGCGCCAGCAGCTTGGAGTCAGGTACCACTGAAGCTTTCTTT.

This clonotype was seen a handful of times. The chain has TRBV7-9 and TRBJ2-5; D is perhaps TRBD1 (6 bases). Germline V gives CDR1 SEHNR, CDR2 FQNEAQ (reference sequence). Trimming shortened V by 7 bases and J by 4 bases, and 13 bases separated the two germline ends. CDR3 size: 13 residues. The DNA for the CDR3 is TGTGCCAGCACCTCTCTAGGGGGAGAGACCCAGTACTTC. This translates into CASTSLGGETQYF.

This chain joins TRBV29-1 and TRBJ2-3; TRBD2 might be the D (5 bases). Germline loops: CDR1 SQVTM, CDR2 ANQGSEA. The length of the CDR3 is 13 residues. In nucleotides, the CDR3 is TGCAGTATCGGACTTCGGCACACAGATACGCAGTATTTT. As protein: CSIGLRHTDTQYF.

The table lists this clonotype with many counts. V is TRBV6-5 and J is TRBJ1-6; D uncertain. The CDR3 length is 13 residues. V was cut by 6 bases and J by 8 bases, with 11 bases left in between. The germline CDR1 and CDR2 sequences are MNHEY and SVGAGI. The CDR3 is CASSTRQYSPLHF. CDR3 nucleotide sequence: TGTGCCAGCAGCACCCGGCAGTATTCACCCCTCCACTTT.

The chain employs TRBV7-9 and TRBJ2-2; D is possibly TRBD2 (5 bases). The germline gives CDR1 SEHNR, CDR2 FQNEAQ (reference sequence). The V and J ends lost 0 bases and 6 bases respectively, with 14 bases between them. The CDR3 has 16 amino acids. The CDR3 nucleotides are TGTGCCAGCAGCTTAGCCTTGGGGAGTCCTGCCGGGGAGCTGTTTTTT. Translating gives CASSLALGSPAGELFF.

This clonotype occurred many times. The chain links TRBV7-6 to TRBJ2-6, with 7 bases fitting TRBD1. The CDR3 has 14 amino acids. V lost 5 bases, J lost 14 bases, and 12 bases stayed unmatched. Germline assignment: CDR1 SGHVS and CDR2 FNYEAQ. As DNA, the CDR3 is TGTGCCAGCAGCCCATCCCGGGACAGTAAACTCCTGACTTTC. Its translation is CASSPSRDSKLLTF.

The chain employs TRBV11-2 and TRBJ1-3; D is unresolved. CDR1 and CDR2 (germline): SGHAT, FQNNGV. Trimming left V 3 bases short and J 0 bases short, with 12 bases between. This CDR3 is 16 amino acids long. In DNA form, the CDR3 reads TGTGCCAGCAGCTTGGGCAGCTTAAGCTCTGGAAACACCATATATTTT. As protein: CASSLGSLSSGNTIYF. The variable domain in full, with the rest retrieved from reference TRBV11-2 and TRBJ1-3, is EAGVAQSPRYKIIEKRQSVAFWCNPISGHATLYWYQQILGQGPKLLIQFQNNGVVDDSQLPKDRFSAERLKGVDSTLKIQPAKLEDSAVYLCASSLGSLSSGNTIYFGEGSWLTVV.

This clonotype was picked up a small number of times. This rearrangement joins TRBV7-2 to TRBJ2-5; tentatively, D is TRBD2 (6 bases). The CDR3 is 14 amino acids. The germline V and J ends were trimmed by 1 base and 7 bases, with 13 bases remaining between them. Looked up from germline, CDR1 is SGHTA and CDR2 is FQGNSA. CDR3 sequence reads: CASSLESGVGTQYF. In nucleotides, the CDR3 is TGTGCCAGCAGCTTAGAATCGGGGGTCGGGACCCAGTACTTC.

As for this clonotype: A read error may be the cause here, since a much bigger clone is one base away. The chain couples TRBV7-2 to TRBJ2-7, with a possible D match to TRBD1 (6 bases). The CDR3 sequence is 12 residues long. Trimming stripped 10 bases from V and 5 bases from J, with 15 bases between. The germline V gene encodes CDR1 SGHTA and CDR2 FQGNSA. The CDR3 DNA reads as TGTGCCAACAGGGTCGGGAAAAACGAGCAGTACTTC. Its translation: CANRVGKNEQYF.

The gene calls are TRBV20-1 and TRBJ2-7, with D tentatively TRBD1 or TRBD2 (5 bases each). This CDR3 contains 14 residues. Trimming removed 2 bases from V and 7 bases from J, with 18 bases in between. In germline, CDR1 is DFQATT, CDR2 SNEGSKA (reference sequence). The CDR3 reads CSARRDGLGGEQYF. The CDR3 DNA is TGCAGTGCTAGAAGGGACGGGTTAGGAGGTGAGCAGTACTTC.

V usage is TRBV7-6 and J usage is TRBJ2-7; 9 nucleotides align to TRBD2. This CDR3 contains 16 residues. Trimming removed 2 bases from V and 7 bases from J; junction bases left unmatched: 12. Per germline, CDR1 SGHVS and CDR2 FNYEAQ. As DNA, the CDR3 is TGTGCCAGCAGCTTACGGACTAGCGAGGGGCAGGGTGAGCAGTACTTC. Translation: CASSLRTSEGQGEQYF.